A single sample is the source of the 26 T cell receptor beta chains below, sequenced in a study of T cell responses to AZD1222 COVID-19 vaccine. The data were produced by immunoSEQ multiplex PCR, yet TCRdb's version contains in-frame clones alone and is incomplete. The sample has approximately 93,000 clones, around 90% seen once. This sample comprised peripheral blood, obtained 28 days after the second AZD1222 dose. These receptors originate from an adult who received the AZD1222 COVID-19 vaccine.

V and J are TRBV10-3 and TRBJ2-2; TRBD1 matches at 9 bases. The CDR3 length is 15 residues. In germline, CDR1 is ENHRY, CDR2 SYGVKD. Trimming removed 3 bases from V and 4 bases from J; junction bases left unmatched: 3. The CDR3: CAISETGGGTGELFF. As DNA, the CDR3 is TGTGCCATCAGTGAAACAGGGGGCGGCACCGGGGAGCTGTTTTTT.

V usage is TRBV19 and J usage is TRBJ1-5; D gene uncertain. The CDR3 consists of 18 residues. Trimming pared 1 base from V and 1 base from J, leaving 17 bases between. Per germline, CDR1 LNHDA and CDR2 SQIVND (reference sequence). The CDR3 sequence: CASSIVVFGILSNQPQHF. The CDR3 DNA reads TGTGCCAGTAGTATAGTCGTGTTTGGCATACTAAGCAATCAGCCCCAGCATTTT.

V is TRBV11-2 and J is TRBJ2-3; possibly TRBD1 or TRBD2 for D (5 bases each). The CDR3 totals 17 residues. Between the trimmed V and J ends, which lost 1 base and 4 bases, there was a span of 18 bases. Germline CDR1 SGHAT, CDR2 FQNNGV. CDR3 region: CASSLGAAHRGSDTQYF. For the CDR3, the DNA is TGTGCCAGCAGCTTAGGGGCGGCTCATCGGGGCTCAGATACGCAGTATTTT.

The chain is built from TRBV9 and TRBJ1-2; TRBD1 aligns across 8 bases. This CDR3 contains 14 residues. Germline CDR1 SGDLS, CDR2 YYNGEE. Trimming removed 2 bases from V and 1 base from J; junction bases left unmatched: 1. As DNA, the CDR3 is TGTGCCAGCAGCGTGGACAGGGATAACTATGGCTACACCTTC. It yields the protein CASSVDRDNYGYTF.

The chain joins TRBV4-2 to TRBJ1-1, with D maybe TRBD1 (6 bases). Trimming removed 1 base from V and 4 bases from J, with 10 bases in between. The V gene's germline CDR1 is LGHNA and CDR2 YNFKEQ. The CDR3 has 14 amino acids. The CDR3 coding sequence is TGTGCCAGCAGCCAAGGTGCCAGGGGCACTGAAGCTTTCTTT. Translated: CASSQGARGTEAFF.

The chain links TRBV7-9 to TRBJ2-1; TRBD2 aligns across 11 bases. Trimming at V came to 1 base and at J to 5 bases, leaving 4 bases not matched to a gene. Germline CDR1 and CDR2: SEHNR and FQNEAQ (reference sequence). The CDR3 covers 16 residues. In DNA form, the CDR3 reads TGTGCCAGCAGCTTAGGTCCGGGACTAGCGGACAATGAGCAGTTCTTC. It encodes CASSLGPGLADNEQFF. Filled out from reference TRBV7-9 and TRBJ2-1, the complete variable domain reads DTGVSQNPRHKITKRGQNVTFRCDPISEHNRLYWYRQTLGQGPEFLTYFQNEAQLEKSRLLSDRFSAERPKGSFSTLEIQRTEQGDSAMYLCASSLGPGLADNEQFFGPGTRLTVL.

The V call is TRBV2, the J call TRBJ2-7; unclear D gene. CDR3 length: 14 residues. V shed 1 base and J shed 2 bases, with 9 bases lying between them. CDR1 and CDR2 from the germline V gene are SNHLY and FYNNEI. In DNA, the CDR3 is TGTGCCAGCAGTGAAGGAACTGAAACCTACGAGCAGTACGTC. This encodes CASSEGTETYEQYV.

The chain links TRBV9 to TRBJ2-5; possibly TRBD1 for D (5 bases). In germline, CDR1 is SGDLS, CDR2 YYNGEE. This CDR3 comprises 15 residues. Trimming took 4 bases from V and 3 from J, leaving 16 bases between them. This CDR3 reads CASSYPAAGKETQYF. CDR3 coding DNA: TGTGCCAGCAGCTACCCCGCCGCAGGGAAAGAGACCCAGTACTTC.

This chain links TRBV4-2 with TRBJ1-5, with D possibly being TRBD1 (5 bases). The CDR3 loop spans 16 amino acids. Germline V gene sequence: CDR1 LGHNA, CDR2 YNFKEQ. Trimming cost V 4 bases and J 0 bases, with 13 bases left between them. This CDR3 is CASSLHDRNSNQPQHF. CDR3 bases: TGTGCCAGCAGCCTACACGACAGAAATAGCAATCAGCCCCAGCATTTT.

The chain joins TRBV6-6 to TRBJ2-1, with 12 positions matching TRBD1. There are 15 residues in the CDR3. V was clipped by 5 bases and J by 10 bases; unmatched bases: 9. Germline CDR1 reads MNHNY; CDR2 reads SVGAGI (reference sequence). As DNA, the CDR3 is TGTGCCAGCAGTAAAGGGGGACAGGGGGCAGAAGAGCAGTTCTTC. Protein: CASSKGGQGAEEQFF.

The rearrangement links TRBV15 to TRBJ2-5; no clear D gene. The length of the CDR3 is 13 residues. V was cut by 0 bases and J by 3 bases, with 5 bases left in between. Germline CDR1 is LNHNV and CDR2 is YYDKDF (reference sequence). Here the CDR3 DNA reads TGTGCCACCAGCAGAGATTGGGAAGAGACCCAGTACTTC. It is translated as CATSRDWEETQYF.

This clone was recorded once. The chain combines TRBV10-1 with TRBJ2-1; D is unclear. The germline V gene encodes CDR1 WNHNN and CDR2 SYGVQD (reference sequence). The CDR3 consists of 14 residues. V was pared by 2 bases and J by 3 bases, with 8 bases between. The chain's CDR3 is CASSEGKGYNEQFF. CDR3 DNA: TGCGCCAGCAGTGAGGGAAAGGGCTACAATGAGCAGTTCTTC.

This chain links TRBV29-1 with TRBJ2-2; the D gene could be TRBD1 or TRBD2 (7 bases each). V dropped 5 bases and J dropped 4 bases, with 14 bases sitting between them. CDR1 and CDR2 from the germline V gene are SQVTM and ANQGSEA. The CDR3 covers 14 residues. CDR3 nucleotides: TGCAGCGTTCAGACAGGGAGGGGCACCGGGGAGCTGTTTTTT. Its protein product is CSVQTGRGTGELFF.

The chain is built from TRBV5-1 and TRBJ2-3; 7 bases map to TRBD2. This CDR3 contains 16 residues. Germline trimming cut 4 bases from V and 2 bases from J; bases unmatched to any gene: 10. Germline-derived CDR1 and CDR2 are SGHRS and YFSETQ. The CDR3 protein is CASSPLVGGITDTQYF. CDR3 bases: TGCGCCAGCAGCCCCCTTGTGGGGGGGATCACAGATACGCAGTATTTT.

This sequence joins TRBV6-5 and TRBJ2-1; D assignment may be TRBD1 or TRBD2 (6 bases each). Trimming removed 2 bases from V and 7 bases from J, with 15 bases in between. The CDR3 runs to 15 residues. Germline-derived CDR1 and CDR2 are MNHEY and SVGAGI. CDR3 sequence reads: CASSYLPLGGNEQFF. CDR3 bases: TGTGCCAGCAGTTACCTCCCACTAGGGGGGAATGAGCAGTTCTTC.

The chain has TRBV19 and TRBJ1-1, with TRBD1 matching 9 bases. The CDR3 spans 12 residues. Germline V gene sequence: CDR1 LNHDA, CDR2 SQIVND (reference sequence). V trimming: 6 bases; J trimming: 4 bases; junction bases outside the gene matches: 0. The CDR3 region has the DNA TGTGCCAGTAGGACAGGGGGCACTGAAGCTTTCTTT. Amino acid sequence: CASRTGGTEAFF.

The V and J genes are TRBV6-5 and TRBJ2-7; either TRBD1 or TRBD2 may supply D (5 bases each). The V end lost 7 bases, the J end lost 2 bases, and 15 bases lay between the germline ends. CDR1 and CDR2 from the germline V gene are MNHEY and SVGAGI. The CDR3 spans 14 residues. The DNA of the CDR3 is TGTGCCAGCACCTCCGGGACGGCAACCTACGAGCAGTACTTC. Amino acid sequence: CASTSGTATYEQYF.

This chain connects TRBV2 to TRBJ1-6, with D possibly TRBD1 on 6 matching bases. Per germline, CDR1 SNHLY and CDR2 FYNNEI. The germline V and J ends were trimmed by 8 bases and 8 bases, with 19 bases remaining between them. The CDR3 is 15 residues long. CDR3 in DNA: TGTGCCAGCGTACCACAGGGACTCAAGGATTCACCCCTCCACTTT. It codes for CASVPQGLKDSPLHF.

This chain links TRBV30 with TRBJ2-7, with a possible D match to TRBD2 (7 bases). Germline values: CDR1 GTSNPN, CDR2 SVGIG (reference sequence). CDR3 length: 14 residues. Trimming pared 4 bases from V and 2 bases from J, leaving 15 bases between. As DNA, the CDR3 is TGTGCCTGGACCCCTATGGGGGGGCCCTACGAGCAGTACTTC. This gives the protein CAWTPMGGPYEQYF.

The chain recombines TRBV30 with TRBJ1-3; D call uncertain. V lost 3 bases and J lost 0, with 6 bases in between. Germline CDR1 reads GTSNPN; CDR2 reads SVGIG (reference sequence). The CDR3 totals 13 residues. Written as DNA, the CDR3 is TGTGCCTGGAGAGAGCCCTCTGGAAACACCATATATTTT. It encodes CAWREPSGNTIYF.

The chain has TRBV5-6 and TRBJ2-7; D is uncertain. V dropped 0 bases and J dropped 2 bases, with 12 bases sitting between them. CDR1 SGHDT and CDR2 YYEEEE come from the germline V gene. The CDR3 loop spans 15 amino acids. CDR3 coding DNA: TGTGCCAGCAGCTTGGTTTTATCCAGAGCCTACGAGCAGTACTTC. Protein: CASSLVLSRAYEQYF.

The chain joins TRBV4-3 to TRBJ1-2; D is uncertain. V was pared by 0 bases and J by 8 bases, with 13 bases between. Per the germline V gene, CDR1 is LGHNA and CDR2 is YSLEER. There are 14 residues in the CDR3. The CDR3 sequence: CASSQEERRDGYTF. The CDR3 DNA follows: TGCGCCAGCAGCCAAGAGGAAAGGAGAGACGGCTACACCTTC.

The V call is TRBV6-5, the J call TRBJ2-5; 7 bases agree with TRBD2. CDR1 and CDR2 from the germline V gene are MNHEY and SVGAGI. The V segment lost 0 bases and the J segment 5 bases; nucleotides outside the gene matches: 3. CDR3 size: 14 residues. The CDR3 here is CASSYSRAGETQYF. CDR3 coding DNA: TGTGCCAGCAGTTACTCCAGAGCGGGGGAGACCCAGTACTTC.

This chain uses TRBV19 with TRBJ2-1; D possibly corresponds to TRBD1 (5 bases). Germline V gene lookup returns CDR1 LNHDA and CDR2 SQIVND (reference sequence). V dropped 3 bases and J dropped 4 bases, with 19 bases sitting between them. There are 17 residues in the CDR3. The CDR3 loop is CASSIQGFTSFYNEQFF. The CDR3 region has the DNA TGTGCCAGTAGTATCCAGGGATTTACCTCCTTTTACAATGAGCAGTTCTTC.

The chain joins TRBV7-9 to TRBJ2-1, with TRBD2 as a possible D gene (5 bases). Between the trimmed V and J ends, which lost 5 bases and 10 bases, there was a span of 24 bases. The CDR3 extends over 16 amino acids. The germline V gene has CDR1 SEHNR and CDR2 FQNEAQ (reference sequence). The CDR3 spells CASSLFGDYLLLEQFF. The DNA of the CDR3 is TGTGCCAGCAGCCTCTTTGGAGACTACCTTCTGCTGGAGCAGTTCTTC.

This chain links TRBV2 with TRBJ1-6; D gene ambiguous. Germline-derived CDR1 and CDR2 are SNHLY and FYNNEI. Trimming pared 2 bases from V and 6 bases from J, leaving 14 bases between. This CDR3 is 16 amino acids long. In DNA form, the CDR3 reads TGTGCCAGCAGTGAATGGCCAGACCTTATTAATTCACCCCTCCACTTT. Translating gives CASSEWPDLINSPLHF.